This T cell receptor (beta chain) was identified during a study of preoperative IRX-2 immunotherapy in early breast cancer. Clones were sequenced by immunoSEQ multiplex PCR, and TCRdb holds only the in-frame ones, with some missing. The sample carries some 99,000 clones, 86% recorded once. Germline V gives CDR1 KGHSH, CDR2 LQKENI. The V and J ends lost 3 bases and 4 bases, in that order; junction bases with no gene match: 6. CDR3 length: 15 amino acids. Stated treatment: preoperative locoregional IRX-2 cytokine immunotherapy. V is TRBV18 and J is TRBJ2-5; 9 nucleotides match TRBD2. The TCR sequence derives from a human donor with breast cancer. The sequences come from tumor tissue, collected after IRX-2 immunotherapy. CDR3 amino acids: CASSPELAGRETQYF. In DNA, the CDR3 is TGTGCCAGCTCACCTGAGCTAGCGGGAAGAGAGACCCAGTACTTC. Full variable domain (remainder filled in from reference TRBV18 and TRBJ2-5): NAGVMQNPRHLVRRRGQEARLRCSPMKGHSHVYWYRQLPEEGLKFMVYLQKENIIDESGMPKERFSAEFPKEGPSILRIQQVVRGDSAAYFCASSPELAGRETQYFGPGTRLLVL.